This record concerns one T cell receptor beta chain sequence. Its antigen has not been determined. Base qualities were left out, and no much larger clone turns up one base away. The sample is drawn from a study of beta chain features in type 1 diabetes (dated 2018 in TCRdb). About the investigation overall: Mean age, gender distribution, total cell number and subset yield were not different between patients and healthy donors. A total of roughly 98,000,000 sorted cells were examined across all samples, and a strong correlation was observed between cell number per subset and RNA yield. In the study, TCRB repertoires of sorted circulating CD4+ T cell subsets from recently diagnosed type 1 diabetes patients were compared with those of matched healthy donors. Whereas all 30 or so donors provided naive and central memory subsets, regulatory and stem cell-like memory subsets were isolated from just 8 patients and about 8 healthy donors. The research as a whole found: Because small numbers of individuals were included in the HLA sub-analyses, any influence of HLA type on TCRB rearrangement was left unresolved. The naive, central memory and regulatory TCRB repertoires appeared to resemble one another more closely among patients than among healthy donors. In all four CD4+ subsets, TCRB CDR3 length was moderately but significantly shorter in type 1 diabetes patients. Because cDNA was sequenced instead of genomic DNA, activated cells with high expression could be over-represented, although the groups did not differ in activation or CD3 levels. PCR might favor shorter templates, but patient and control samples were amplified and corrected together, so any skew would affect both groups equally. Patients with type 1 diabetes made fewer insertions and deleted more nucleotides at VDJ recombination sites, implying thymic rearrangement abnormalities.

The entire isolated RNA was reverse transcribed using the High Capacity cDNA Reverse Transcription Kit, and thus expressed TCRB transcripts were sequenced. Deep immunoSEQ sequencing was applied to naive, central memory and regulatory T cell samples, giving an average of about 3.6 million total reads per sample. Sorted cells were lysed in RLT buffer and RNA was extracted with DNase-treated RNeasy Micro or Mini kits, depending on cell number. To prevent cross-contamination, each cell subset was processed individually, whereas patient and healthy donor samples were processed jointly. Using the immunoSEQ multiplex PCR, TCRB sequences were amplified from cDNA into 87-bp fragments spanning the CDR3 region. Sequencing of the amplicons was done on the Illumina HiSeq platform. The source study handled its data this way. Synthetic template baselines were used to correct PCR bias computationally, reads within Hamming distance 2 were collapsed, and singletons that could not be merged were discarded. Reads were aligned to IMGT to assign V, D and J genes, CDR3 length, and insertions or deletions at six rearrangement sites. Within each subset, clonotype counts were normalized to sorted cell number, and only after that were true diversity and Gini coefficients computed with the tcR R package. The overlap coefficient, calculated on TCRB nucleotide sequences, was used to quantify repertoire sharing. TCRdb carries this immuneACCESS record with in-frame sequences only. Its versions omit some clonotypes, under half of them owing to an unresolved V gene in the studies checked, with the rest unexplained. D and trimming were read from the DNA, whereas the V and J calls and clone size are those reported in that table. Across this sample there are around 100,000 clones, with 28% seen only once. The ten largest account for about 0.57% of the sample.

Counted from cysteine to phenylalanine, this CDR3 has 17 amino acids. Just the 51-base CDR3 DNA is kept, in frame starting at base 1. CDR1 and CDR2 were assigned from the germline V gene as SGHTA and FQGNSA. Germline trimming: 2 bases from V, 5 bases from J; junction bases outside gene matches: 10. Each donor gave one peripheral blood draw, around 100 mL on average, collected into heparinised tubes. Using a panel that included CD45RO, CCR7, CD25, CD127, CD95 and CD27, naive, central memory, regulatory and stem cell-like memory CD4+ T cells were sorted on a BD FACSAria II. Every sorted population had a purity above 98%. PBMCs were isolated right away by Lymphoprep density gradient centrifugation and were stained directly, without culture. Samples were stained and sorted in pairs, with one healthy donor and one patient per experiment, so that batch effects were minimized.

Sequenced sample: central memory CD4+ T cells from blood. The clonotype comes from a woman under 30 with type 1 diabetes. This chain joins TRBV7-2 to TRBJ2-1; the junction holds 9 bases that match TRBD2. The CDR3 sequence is CASSLSLAGRGDNEQFF. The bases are TGTGCCAGCAGCTTATCCCTAGCGGGACGGGGGGACAATGAGCAGTTCTTC.